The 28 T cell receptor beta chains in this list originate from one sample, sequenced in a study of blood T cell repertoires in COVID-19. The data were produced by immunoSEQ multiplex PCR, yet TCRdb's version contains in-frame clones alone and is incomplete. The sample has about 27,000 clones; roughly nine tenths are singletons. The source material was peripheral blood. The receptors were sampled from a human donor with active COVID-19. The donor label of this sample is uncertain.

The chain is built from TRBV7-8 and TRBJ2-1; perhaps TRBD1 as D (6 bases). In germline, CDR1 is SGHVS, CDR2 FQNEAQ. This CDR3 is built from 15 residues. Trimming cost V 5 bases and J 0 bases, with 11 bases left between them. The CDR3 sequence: CASSLRDISYNEQFF. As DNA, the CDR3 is TGTGCCAGCAGCCTCCGGGACATCTCCTACAATGAGCAGTTCTTC. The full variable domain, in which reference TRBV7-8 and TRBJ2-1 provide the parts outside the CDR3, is GAGVSQSPRYKVAKRGQDVALRCDPISGHVSLFWYQQALGQGPEFLTYFQNEAQLDKSGLPSDRFFAERPEGSVSTLKIQRTQQEDSAVYLCASSLRDISYNEQFFGPGTRLTVL.

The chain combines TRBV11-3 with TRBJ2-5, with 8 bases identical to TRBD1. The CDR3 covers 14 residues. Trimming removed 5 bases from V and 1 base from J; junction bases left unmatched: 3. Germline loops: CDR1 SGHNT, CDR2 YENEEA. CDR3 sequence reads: CASSVTGGQETQYF. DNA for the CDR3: TGTGCCAGCAGCGTTACAGGGGGCCAAGAGACCCAGTACTTC.

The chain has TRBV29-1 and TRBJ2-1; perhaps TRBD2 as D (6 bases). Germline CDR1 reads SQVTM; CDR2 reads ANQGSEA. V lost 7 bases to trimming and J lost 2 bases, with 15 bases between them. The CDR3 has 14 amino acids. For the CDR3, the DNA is TGCAGCGCGGAAGGTGGAGGGACCTACAATGAGCAGTTCTTC. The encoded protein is CSAEGGGTYNEQFF.

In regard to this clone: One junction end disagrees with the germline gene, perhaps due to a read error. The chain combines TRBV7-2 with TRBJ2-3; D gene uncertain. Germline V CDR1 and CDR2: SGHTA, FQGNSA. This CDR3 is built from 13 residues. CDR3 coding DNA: TGTGCCAGCAGCTCCGCACGCCGAGATGCGCAGTATTTT. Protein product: CASSSARRDAQYF. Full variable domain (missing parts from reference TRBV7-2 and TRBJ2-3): GAGVSQSPSNKVTEKGKDVELRCDPISGHTALYWYRQSLGQGLEFLIYFQGNSAPDKSGLPSDRFSAERTGGSVSTLTIQRTQQEDSAVYLCASSSARRDAQYFGPGTRLTVL.

CDR3 in amino acids: CASSVAQGANNSPLHF. In nucleotides, the CDR3 is TGTGCCAGCAGCGTAGCCCAGGGGGCGAATAATTCACCCCTCCACTTT. This sequence joins TRBV9 and TRBJ1-6; 8 bases line up with TRBD1. J was trimmed by 5 bases and V by 0 bases; bases with no gene match: 4. CDR3 length: 16 amino acids. Germline CDR1 reads SGDLS; CDR2 reads YYNGEE.

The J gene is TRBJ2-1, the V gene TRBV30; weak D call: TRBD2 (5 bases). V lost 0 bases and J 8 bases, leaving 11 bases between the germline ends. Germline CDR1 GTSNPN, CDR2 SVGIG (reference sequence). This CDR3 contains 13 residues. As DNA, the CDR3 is TGTGCCTGGAGTGTAGGTAGCGTCCATGAGCAGTTCTTC. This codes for CAWSVGSVHEQFF.

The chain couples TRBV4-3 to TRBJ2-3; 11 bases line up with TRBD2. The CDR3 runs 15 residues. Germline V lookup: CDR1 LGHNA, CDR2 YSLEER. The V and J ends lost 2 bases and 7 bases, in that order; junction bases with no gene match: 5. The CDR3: CASSQSLAGDHTQYF. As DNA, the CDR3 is TGCGCCAGCAGCCAATCACTAGCGGGAGATCATACGCAGTATTTT.

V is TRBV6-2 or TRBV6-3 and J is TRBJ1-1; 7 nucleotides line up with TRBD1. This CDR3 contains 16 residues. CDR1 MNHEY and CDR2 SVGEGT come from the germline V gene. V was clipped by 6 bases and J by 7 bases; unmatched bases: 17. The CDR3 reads CASSAGTVYLVGEAFF. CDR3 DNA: TGTGCCAGCAGCGCCGGGACAGTCTATTTAGTGGGTGAAGCTTTCTTT.

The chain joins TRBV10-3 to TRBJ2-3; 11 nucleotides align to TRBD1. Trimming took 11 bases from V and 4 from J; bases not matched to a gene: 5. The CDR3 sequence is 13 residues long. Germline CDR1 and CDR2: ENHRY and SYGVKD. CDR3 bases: TGTGCCGCCGGGACAGGGGGGTCAGATACGCAGTATTTT. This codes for CAAGTGGSDTQYF.

CDR3 region: CASSLLPGSNTGELFF. CDR3 coding DNA: TGTGCCAGCAGCTTACTCCCAGGGTCGAACACCGGGGAGCTGTTTTTT. This chain uses TRBV7-6 with TRBJ2-2, with D maybe TRBD1 (5 bases). This CDR3 is 16 amino acids long. Germline CDR1 SGHVS, CDR2 FNYEAQ. V lost 2 bases, J lost 0 bases, and 10 bases lay in between.

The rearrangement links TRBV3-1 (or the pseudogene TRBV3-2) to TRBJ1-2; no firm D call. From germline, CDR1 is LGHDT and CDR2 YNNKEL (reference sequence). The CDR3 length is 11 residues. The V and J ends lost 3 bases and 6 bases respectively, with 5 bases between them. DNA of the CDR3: TGTGCCAGCAGCCAGACTCATGGCTACACCTTC. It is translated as CASSQTHGYTF.

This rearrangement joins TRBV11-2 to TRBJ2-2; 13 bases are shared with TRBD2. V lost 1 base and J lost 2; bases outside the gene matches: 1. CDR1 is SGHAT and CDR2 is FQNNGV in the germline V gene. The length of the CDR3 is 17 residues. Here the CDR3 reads CASSLGLAGGNTGELFF. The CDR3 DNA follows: TGTGCCAGCAGCTTAGGACTAGCGGGGGGAAACACCGGGGAGCTGTTTTTT.

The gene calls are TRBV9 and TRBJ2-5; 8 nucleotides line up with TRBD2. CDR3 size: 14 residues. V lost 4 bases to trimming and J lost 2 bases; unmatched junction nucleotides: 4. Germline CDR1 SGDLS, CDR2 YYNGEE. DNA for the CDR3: TGTGCCAGCAGCCCCGGGGGGGGTCAAGAGACCCAGTACTTC. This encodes CASSPGGGQETQYF.

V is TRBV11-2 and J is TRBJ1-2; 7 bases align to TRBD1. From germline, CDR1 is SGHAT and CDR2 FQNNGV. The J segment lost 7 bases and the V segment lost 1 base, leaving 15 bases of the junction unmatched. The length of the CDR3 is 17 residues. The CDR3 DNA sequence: TGTGCCAGCAGCTTAGGACAGGGCATCTCTATCGGACCTGGCTACACCTTC. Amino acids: CASSLGQGISIGPGYTF.

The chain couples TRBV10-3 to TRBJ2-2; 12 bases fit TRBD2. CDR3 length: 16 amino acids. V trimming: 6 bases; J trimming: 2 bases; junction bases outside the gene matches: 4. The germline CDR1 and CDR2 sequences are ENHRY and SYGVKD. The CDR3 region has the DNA TGTGCCATCAGACTAGCGGGGGGCCACAACACCGGGGAGCTGTTTTTT. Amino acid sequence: CAIRLAGGHNTGELFF.

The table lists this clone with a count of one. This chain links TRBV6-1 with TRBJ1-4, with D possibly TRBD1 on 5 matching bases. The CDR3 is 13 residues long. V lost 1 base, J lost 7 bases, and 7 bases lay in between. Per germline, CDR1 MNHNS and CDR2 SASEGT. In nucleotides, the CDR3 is TGTGCCAGCAGTGAAGGGGGCAGTGAAAAACTGTTTTTT. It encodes CASSEGGSEKLFF.

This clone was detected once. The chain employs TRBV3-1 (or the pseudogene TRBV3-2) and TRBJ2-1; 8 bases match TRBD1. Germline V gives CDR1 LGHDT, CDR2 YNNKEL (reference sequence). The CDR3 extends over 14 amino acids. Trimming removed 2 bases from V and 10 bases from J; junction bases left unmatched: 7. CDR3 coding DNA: TGTGCCAGCAGCCAACCGGGACAGGTCAGGGAGCAGTTCTTC. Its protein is CASSQPGQVREQFF.

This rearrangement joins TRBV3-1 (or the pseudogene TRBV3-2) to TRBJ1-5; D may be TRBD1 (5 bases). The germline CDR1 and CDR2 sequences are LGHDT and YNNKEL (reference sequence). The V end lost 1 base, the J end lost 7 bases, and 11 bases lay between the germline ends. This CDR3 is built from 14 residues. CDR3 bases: TGTGCCAGCAGCCAAGCAGGGCCTAGGCAGCCCCAGCATTTT. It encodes CASSQAGPRQPQHF.

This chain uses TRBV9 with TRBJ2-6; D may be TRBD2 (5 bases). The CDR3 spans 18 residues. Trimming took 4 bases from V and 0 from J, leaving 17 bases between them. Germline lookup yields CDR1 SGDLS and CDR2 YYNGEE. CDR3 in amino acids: CASSSPAGSFSGANVLTF. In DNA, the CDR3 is TGTGCCAGCAGCTCCCCGGCGGGTTCATTCTCTGGGGCCAACGTCCTGACTTTC.

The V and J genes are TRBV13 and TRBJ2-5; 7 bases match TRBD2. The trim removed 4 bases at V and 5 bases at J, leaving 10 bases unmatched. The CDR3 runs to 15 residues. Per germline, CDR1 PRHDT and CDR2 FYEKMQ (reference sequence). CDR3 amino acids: CASSSSGAAGETQYF. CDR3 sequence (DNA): TGTGCCAGCAGCTCCAGCGGGGCAGCCGGGGAGACCCAGTACTTC.

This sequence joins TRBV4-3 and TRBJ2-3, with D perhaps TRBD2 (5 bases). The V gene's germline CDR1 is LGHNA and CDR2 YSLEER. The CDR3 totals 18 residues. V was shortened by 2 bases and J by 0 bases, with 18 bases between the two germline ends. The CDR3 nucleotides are TGCGCCAGCAGCCAAAGAGGGATGAGGTTGGGTAGCACAGATACGCAGTATTTT. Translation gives CASSQRGMRLGSTDTQYF.

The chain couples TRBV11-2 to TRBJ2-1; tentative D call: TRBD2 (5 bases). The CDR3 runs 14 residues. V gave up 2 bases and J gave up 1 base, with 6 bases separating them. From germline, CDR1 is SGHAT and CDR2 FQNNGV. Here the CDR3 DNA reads TGTGCCAGCAGCTTAACGGGGTCCTACAATGAGCAGTTCTTC. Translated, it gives CASSLTGSYNEQFF.

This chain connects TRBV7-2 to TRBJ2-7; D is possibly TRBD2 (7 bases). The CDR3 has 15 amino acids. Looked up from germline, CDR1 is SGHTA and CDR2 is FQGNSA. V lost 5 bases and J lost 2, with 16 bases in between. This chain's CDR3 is CASSQGRGGPYEQYF. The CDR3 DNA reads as TGTGCCAGCAGCCAGGGGAGGGGGGGACCCTACGAGCAGTACTTC.

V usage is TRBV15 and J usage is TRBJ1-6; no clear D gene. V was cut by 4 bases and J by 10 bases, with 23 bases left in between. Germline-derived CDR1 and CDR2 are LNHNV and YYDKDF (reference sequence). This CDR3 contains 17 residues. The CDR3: CATSTLEASSGGSPLHF. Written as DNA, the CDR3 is TGTGCCACCAGCACACTCGAGGCCTCCTCTGGTGGGTCACCCCTCCACTTT.

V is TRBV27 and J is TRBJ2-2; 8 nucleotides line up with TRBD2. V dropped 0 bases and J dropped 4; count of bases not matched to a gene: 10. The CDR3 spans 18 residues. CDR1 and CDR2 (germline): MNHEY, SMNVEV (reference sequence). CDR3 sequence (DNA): TGTGCCAGCAGTTTATCATTGGGAGCGGGAGAAAGCACCGGGGAGCTGTTTTTT. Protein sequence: CASSLSLGAGESTGELFF.

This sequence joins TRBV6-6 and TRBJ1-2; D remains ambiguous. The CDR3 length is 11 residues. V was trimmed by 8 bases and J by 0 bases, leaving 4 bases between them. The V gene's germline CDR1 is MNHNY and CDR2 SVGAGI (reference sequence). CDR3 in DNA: TGTGCCAGCCTGTCTAACTATGGCTACACCTTC. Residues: CASLSNYGYTF.

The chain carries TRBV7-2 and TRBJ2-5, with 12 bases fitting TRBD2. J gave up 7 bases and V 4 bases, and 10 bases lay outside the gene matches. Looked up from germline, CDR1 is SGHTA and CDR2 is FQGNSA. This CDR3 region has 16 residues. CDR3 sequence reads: CASSSMRLAGVGTQYF. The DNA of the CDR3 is TGTGCCAGCAGCTCAATGAGACTAGCGGGGGTTGGGACCCAGTACTTC.

The CDR3 loop is CASRDFGGRTEAFF. CDR3 sequence (DNA): TGTGCCAGCAGGGACTTCGGGGGAAGAACTGAAGCTTTCTTT. This chain uses TRBV6-5 with TRBJ1-1, with D perhaps TRBD1 (5 bases). CDR1 is MNHEY, CDR2 SVGAGI, per germline. The CDR3 consists of 14 residues. Trimming took off 6 bases at V and 5 bases at J, with 16 bases between the two ends.